This T cell receptor (beta chain) came from a study of blood T cell repertoires in COVID-19. The V gene lost 5 bases and the J gene lost 8 bases, with 12 bases spanning the gap. Germline assignment: CDR1 MDHEN and CDR2 SYDVKM. This CDR3 spans 12 amino acids. Seattle patient enrollment occurred during active infection, with longitudinal follow-up thereafter. TCRdb keeps only in-frame clones here, not all; method: immunoSEQ multiplex PCR. Among around 310,000 clones, 90% were seen once, and the ten largest hold 0.8% to 1.3%. This receptor was identified in a woman between 40 and 50 years old with COVID-19, enrolled during active disease. This sequence joins TRBV28 and TRBJ1-1, with a tentative D call TRBD1 (5 bases). The sequenced sample was peripheral blood. CDR3 in amino acids: CASSPPGREAFF. CDR3 DNA: TGTGCCAGCAGTCCCCCAGGGCGGGAAGCTTTCTTT.